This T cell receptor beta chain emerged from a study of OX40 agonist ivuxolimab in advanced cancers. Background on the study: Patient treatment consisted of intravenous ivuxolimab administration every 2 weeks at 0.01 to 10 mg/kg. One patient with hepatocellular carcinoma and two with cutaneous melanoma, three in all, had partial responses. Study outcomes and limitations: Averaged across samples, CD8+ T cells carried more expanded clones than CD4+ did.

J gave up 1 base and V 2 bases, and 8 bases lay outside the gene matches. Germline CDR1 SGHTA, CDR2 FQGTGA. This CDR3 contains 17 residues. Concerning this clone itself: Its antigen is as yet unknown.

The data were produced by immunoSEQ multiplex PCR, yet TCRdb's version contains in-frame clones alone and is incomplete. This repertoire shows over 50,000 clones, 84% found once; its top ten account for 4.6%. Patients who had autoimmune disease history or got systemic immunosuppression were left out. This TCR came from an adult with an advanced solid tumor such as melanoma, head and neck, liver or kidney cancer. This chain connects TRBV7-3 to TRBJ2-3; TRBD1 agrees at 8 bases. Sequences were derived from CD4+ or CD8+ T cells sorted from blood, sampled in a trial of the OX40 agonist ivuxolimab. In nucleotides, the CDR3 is TGTGCCAGCAGCTTAGGTTTAGTGACAGGGGGCACAGATACGCAGTATTTT. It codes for CASSLGLVTGGTDTQYF.